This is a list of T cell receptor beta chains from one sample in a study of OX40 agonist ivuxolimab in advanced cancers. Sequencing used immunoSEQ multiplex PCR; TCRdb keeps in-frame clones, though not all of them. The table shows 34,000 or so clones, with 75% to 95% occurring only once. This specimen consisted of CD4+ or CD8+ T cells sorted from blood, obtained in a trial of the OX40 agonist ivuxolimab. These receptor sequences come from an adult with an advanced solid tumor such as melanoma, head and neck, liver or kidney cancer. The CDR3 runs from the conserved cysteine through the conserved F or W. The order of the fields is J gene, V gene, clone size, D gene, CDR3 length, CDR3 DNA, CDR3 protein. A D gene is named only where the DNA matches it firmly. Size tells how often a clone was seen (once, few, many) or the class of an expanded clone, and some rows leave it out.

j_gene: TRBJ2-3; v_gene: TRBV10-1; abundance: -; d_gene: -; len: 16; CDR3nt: TGCGCCAGCAGTGACGAAGAACAGGACCCCGGGGATACGCAGTATTTT; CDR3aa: CASSDEEQDPGDTQYF
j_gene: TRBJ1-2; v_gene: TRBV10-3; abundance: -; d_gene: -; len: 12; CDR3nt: TGTGCCATCAGTGACAGGGCGGACGGCTACACCTTC; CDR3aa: CAISDRADGYTF
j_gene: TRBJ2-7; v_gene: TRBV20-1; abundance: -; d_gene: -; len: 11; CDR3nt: TGCAGTGCTAGAGCATGGGACGAGCAGTACTTC; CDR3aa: CSARAWDEQYF
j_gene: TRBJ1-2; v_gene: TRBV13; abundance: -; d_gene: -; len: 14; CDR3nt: TGTGCCAGCAGCTACCCAGGGGATGACTATGGCTACACCTTC; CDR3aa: CASSYPGDDYGYTF
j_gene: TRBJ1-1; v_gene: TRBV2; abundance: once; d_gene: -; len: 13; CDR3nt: TGTGCCAGCACTACGGGGGGGAACACTGAAGCTTTCTTT; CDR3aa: CASTTGGNTEAFF
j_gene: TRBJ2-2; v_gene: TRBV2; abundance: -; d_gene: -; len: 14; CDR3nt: TGTGCCAGCAGTGAAGGACTTATCACCGGGGAGCTGTTTTTT; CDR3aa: CASSEGLITGELFF
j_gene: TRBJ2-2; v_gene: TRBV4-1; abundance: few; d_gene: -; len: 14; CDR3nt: TGCGCCAGCAGCCAAGATTTCGGCCGAGGGGAGCTGTTTTTT; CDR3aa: CASSQDFGRGELFF
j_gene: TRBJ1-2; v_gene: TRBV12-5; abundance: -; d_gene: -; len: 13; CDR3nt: TGTGCTAGTGGTGTGGACCGAAACTATGGCTACACCTTC; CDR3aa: CASGVDRNYGYTF
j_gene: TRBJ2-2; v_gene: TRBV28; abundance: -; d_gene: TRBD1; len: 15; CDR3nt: TGTGCCAGCAGTCCCGGGACAGATCTTGCCGGGGAGCTGTTTTTT; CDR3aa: CASSPGTDLAGELFF
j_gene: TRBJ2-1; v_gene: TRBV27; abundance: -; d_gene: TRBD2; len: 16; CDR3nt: TGTGCCAGCAGTTTATTATCGGGGGGGCCCCACAATGAGCAGTTCTTC; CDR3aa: CASSLLSGGPHNEQFF
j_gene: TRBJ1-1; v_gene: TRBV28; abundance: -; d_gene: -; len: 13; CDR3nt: TGTGCCAGCAGTTTTGGGGGGACGACTGAAGCTTTCTTT; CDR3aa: CASSFGGTTEAFF
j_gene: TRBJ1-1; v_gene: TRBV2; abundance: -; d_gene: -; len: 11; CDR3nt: TGTGCCAGCAGTGATATGGCTGAAGCTTTCTTT; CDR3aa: CASSDMAEAFF
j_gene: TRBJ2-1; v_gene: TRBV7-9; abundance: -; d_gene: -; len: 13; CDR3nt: TGTGCCAGCAGCTCCGGACTAACCAATGAGCAGTTCTTC; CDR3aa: CASSSGLTNEQFF
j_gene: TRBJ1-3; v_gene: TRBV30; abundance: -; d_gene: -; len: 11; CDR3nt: TGTGCCTGGAGTTCCGGAAACACCATATATTTT; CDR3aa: CAWSSGNTIYF
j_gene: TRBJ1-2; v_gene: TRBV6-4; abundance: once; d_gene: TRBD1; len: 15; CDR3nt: TGTGCCAGCAGAGGTCTCGGACAGGAAAACTATGGCTACACCTTC; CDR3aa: CASRGLGQENYGYTF
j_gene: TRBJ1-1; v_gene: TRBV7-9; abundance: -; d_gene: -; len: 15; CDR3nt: TGTGCCAGCAGCTTGCTGGGCCAGGGTGGGACTGAAGCTTTCTTT; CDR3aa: CASSLLGQGGTEAFF
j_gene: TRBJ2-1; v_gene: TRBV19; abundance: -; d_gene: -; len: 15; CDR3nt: TGTGCCAGTAGTATAGTTTACAGTTCCTACAATGAGCAGTTCTTC; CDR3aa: CASSIVYSSYNEQFF
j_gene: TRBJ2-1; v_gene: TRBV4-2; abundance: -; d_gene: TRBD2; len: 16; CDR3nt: TGTGCCAGCAGCCAAGATACTAGCGGGACTTACAATGAGCAGTTCTTC; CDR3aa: CASSQDTSGTYNEQFF
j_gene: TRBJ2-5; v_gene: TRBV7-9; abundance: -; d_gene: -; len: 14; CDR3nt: TGTGCCAGCAGCTTAGTAGGAACCCAAGAGACCCAGTACTTC; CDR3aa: CASSLVGTQETQYF
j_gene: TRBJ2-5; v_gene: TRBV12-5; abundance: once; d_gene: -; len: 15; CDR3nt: TGTGCTAGTGGTTTGGTCACCGGGGGTCAAGAGACCCAGTACTTC; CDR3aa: CASGLVTGGQETQYF
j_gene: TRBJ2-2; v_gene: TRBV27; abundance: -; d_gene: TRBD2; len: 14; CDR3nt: TGTGCCAGCGGGAGGGCAGCGAGCACCGGGGAGCTGTTTTTT; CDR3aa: CASGRAASTGELFF
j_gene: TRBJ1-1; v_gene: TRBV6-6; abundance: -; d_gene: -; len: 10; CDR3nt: TGTGCCAGCAGTTACACTGAAGCTTTCTTT; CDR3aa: CASSYTEAFF
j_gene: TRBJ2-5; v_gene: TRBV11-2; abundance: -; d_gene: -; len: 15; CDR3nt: TGTGCCAGCAACATGATTGGGGGACACCAAGAGACCCAGTACTTC; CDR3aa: CASNMIGGHQETQYF
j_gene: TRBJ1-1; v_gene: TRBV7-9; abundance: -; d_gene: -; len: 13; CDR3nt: TGTGCCAGCAGCTTAGATACAGGCACTGAAGCTTTCTTT; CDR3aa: CASSLDTGTEAFF
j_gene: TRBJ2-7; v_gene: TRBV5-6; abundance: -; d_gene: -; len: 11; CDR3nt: TGTGCCAGCAGCCACGGATACGAGCAGTACTTC; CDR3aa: CASSHGYEQYF
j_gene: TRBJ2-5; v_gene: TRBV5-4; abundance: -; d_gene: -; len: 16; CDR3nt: TGTGCCAGCACCCTAGGGTGGGGCGAAAGCGGGGAGACCCAGTACTTC; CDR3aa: CASTLGWGESGETQYF
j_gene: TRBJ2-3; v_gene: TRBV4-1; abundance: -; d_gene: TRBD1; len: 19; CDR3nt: TGCGCCAGCAGCCAGAATGACCCCATCGGACAGGTCATTCCAGATACGCAGTATTTT; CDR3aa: CASSQNDPIGQVIPDTQYF
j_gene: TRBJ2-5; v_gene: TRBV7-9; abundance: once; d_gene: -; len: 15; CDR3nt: TGTGCCAGCAGCTTAGCGGGGCAAATTCAAGAGACCCAGTACTTC; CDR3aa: CASSLAGQIQETQYF
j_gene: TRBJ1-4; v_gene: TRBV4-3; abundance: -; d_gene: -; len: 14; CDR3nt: TGCGCCAGCAGCCAAGAAGGGCTTAATGAAAAACTGTTTTTT; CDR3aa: CASSQEGLNEKLFF
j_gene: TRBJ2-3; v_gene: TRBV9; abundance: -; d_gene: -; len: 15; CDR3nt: TGTGCCAGCAGCGAACCACCCCTTACAACAGATACGCAGTATTTT; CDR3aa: CASSEPPLTTDTQYF
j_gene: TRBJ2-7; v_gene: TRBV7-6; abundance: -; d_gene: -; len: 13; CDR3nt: TGTGCCAGCAGCTTTGGTTTCTCCTACGAGCAGTACTTC; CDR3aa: CASSFGFSYEQYF
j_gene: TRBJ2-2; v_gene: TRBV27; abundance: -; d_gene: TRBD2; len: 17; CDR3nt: TGTGCCAGCAGTAACCTCGGGACTAGCGACAACACCGGGGAGCTGTTTTTT; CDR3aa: CASSNLGTSDNTGELFF
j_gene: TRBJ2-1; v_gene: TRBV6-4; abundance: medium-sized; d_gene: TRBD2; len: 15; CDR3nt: TGTGCCAGCAGTGACTCTAGCGGGGGGGCCAATGAGCAGTTCTTC; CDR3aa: CASSDSSGGANEQFF
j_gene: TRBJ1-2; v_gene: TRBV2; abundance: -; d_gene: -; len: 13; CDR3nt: TGTGCCAGCAGGTACAGGGATAGCTATGGCTACACCTTC; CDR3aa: CASRYRDSYGYTF
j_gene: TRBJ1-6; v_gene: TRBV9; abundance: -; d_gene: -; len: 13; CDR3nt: TGTGCCAGCAGCTCGCAGGATAATTCACCCCTCCACTTT; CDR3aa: CASSSQDNSPLHF
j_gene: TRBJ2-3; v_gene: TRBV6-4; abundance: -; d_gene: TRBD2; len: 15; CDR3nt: TGTGCCAGCAGTGACGTAGCGGGGGCAACAGATACGCAGTATTTT; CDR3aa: CASSDVAGATDTQYF
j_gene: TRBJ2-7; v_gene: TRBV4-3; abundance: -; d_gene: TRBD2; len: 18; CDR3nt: TGCGCCAGCAGCCAAGATTCCCTCTTCAGCGGGAGCTCCTACGAGCAGTACTTC; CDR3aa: CASSQDSLFSGSSYEQYF
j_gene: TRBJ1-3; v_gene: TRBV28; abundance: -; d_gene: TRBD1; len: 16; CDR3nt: TGTGCCAGCAGTTTATACAGGGGCGCCATTCGAAACACCATATATTTT; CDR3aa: CASSLYRGAIRNTIYF
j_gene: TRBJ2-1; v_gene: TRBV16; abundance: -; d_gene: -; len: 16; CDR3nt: TGTGCCAGCAGCCAAGCTGGGGCCGGAGCCTACAATGAGCAGTTCTTC; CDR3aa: CASSQAGAGAYNEQFF
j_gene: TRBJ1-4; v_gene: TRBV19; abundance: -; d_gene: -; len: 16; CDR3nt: TGTGCCAGTAGTTTTCCGCCGACAGGAGATAATGAAAAACTGTTTTTT; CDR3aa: CASSFPPTGDNEKLFF
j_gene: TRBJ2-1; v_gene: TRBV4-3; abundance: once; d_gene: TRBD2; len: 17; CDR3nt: TGCGCCAGCAGCCAAGGGACCAGCGGGAGCTCCTACAATGAGCAGTTCTTC; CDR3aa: CASSQGTSGSSYNEQFF
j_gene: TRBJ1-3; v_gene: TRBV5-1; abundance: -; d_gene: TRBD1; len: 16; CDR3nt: TGCGCCAGCAGCACGTTACGGACAGGGGAAGAAAACACCATATATTTT; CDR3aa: CASSTLRTGEENTIYF